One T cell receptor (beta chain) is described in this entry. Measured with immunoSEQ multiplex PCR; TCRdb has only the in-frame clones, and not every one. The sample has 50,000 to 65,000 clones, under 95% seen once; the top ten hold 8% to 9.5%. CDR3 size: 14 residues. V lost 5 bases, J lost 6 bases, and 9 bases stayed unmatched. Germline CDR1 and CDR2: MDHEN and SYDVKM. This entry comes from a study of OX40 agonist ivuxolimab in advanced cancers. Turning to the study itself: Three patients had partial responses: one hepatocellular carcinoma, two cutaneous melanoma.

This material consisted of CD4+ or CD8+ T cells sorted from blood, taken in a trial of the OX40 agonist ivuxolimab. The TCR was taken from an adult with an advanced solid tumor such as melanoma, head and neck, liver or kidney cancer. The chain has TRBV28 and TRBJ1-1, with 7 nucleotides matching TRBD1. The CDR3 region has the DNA TGTGCCAGCAGTCTTTCGACAGGGCCGGCTGAAGCTTTCTTT. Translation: CASSLSTGPAEAFF.